The following is a T cell receptor (beta chain) sequence with its context. TCRdb's table, derived via immunoSEQ multiplex PCR, lists solely in-frame clones and lacks some. The table lists 10,000 to 15,000 clones, 73% of them singletons. These data belong to a study of ipilimumab plus nivolumab after autologous stem cell transplantation. In germline, CDR1 is MNHEY, CDR2 SMNVEV (reference sequence). V was clipped by 1 base and J by 5 bases, with 12 bases between them. The CDR3 is 14 residues long. Dosing: nivolumab 3 mg/kg IV, weeks 1, 4, 7, 10, then every two weeks to week 26. The rearrangement links TRBV27 to TRBJ2-7; D is perhaps TRBD1 or TRBD2 (6 bases each). The TCR comes from a male donor with diffuse large B-cell lymphoma. Sequenced material: PBMCs, taken in a trial of ipilimumab plus nivolumab as post-transplant consolidation. The CDR3: CASSLWGARNEQYF. CDR3 DNA sequence: TGTGCCAGCAGTTTATGGGGGGCGCGGAACGAGCAGTACTTC.